This TCR beta chain is from a study of T cell changes during pregnancy in multiple sclerosis. Produced via immunoSEQ multiplex PCR; TCRdb's table is partial and in-frame only. The repertoire holds around 65,000 clones, around 92% seen once, with 2.5% to 3% in the top ten. Trimming took 4 bases from V and 2 from J, leaving 8 bases between them. The germline V gene encodes CDR1 GTSNPN and CDR2 SVGIG (reference sequence). This CDR3 is 12 amino acids long. The chain links TRBV30 to TRBJ1-2, with no clear D. The material sequenced was peripheral blood, taken in the second trimester of pregnancy. The clonotype originates from a female donor in good health, enrolled as a control in a pregnancy study. In DNA, the CDR3 is TGTGCCTGGACAGAAAACAACTATGGCTACACCTTC. Amino acid sequence: CAWTENNYGYTF. The variable domain in full, completed from reference TRBV30 and TRBJ1-2, reads SQTIHQWPATLVQPVGSPLSLECTVEGTSNPNLYWYRQAAGRGLQLLFYSVGIGQISSEVPQNLSASRPQDRQFILSSKKLLLSDSGFYLCAWTENNYGYTFGSGTRLTVV.